This TCR beta chain was recorded in a study of glioma-infiltrating T cells after dendritic cell vaccination. The V gene lost 3 bases and the J gene lost 2 bases, with 11 bases spanning the gap. Germline V gene lookup returns CDR1 SEHNR and CDR2 FQNEAQ (reference sequence). The CDR3 length is 14 residues. Here immunoSEQ multiplex PCR was the method, and the copy in TCRdb shows in-frame clones only, minus some. The sample consists of tens of thousands of clones, around 86% of them appearing once. Time point described: after dendritic cell vaccination, including at tumor progression/relapse. Sequencing used blood, obtained after dendritic cell vaccination. The TCR sequence derives from a human donor with glioblastoma. The chain recombines TRBV7-9 with TRBJ2-7, with D hard to call. The CDR3 is CASSFALTPYEQYF. Here the CDR3 DNA reads TGTGCCAGCAGCTTCGCGCTGACACCCTACGAGCAGTACTTC.